This TCR beta chain is from a study of shared clonotypes between healthy human individuals. The study, taken as a whole, reports: The study found lower generation probabilities in non-shared clonotypes than in those shared by all four donors. Rarefaction analysis demonstrated incomplete sorted-subset sequencing notwithstanding large depth.

V shed 0 bases and J shed 0 bases, with 22 bases lying between them. Germline V gives CDR1 MGHRA, CDR2 YSYEKL. This CDR3 is built from 20 residues. This clone has just one count. As yet, its antigen is unknown. The assay was carried out at the deep level. Libraries were prepared by immunoSEQ multiplex PCR; TCRdb keeps only in-frame clonotypes and omits some of them. The sample includes about 1.1 million clones, roughly 80% of them seen just once. The chain employs TRBV4-1 and TRBJ2-3; D is unresolved. Material for sequencing was memory CD4+ T cells from PBMCs. The subset: CD45RA-negative fraction. This sequence originates from a man aged 18 to 29 in good health. Some clones in this sample may be carry-over from other donors' samples. CDR3 sequence: CASSQEAVDRGYLSTDTQYF. The CDR3, as DNA: TGCGCCAGCAGCCAAGAGGCTGTGGACCGCGGATATCTTAGCACAGATACGCAGTATTTT.